Sequencing of this TCR beta chain was carried out in a study of OX40 agonist ivuxolimab in advanced cancers. Whole-study findings and limits: Within 6 weeks, CD4+ and CD8+ blood T cells expanded clonally at 0.1 to 3.0 mg/kg.

TCRdb's copy holds only in-frame clones and misses some; the assay was immunoSEQ multiplex PCR. The repertoire includes some 67,000 clones, 82% of them detected once, and 5.5% to 6% sits in the top ten. This CDR3 comprises 16 residues. V lost 5 bases to trimming and J lost 2 bases; unmatched junction nucleotides: 6. Per germline, CDR1 SGHTA and CDR2 FQGNSA. As for this clone: Its antigen remains unknown.

This sequence joins TRBV7-2 and TRBJ2-3, with 11 bases that match TRBD2. This material consisted of CD4+ or CD8+ T cells sorted from blood, taken in a trial of the OX40 agonist ivuxolimab. The sequence derives from an adult with an advanced solid tumor such as melanoma, head and neck, liver or kidney cancer. CDR3 nucleotide sequence: TGTGCCAGCAGCCGAACTAGCGGGGGATACACAGATACGCAGTATTTT. Its protein product is CASSRTSGGYTDTQYF.